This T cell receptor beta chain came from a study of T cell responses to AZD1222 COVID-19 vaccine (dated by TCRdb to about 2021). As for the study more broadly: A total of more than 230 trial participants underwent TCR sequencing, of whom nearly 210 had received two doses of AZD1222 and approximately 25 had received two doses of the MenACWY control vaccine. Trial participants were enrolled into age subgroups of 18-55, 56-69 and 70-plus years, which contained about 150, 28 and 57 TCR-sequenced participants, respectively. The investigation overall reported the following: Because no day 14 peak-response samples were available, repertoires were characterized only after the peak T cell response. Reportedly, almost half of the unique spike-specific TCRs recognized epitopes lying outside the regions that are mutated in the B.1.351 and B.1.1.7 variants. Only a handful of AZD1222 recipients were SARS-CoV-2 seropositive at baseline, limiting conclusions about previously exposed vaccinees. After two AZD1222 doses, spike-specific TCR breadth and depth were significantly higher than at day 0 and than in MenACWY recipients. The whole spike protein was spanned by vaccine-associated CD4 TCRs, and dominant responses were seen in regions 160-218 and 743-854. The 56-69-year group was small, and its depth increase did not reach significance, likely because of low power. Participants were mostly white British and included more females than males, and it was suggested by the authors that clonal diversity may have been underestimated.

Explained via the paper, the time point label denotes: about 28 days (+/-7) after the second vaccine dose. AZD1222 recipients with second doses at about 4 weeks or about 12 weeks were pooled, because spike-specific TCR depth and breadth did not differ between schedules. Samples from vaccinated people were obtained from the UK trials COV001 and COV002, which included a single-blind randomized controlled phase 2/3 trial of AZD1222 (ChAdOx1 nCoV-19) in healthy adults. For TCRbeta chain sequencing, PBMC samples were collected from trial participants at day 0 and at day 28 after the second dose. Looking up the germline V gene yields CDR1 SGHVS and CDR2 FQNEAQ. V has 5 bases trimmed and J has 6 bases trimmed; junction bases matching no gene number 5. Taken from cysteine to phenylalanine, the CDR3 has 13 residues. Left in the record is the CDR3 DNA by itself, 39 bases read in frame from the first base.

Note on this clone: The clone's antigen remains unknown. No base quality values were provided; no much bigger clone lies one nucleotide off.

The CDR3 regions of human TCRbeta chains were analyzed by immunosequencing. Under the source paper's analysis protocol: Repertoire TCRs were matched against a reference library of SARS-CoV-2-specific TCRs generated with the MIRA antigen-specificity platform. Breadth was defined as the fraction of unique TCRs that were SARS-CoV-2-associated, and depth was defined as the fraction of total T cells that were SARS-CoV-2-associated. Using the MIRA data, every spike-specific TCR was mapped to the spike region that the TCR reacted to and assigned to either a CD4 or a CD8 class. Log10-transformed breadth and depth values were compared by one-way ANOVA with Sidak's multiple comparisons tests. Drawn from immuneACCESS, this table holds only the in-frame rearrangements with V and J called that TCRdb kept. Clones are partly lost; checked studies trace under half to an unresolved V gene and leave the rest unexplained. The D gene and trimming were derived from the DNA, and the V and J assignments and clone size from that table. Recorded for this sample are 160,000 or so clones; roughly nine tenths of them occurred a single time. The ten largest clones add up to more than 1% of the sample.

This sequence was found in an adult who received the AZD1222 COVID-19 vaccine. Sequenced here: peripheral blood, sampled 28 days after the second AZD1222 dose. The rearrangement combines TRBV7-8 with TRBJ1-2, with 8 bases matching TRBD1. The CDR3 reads CASSRDRGDGYTF. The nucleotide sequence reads TGTGCCAGCAGCCGAGACAGGGGCGATGGCTACACCTTC.